Below are 27 T cell receptor beta chains sequenced from a single sample in a study of cytotoxic CD8 clonotypes in ibrutinib-treated CLL. The protocol was immunoSEQ multiplex PCR, while the TCRdb copy is restricted to in-frame clones and leaves out a portion. This sample has fewer than 400,000 clones, with over 55% found just once. The starting material was PBMCs, obtained after 36 months of ibrutinib treatment. Receptors originate from a human donor with chronic lymphocytic leukemia.

The CDR3 is CASSPDRGDTQYF. The CDR3 nucleotides read TGTGCCAGCAGCCCGGACAGGGGTGATACGCAGTATTTT. V and J are TRBV5-4 and TRBJ2-3; 9 bases map to TRBD1. The germline V gene encodes CDR1 SGHNT and CDR2 YYREEE (reference sequence). The CDR3 totals 13 residues. Trimming took 4 bases from V and 6 from J; bases not matched to a gene: 3.

CDR3 region: CASSQPGTGGYGYTF. The DNA of the CDR3 is TGTGCCAGCAGCCAACCCGGGACAGGGGGCTATGGCTACACCTTC. V gene TRBV7-9 combines with J gene TRBJ1-2, with 11 bases lining up with TRBD1. This CDR3 has 15 amino acids. In germline, CDR1 is SEHNR, CDR2 FQNEAQ (reference sequence). V shed 5 bases and J 4 bases; nucleotides not matched to a gene: 6.

A remark on this clone: At one end the junction does not follow the germline gene, possibly because of a read error. Here the CDR3 reads CASRDRVKTEAFF. The CDR3 bases are TGTGCCAGCAGGGACAGGGTGAAGACTGAAGCTTTCTTT. The V and J genes are TRBV14 and TRBJ1-1; 8 bases map to TRBD1. CDR3 length: 13 residues. Per the germline V gene, CDR1 is SGHDN and CDR2 is FVKESK.

This CDR3 reads CASSYRSGSGNTQYF. The CDR3 DNA reads TGTGCCAGCAGCTACCGTAGCGGGTCCGGGAATACGCAGTATTTT. This sequence joins TRBV14 and TRBJ2-3; 7 nucleotides agree with TRBD2. V gave up 5 bases and J gave up 7 bases; unmatched junction bases: 12. The CDR3 sequence is 15 residues long. The V gene's germline CDR1 is SGHDN and CDR2 FVKESK.

The chain links TRBV6-6 to TRBJ1-1; no definite D call. This CDR3 has 13 amino acids. V lost 0 bases, J lost 1 base, and 3 bases lay in between. The germline V gene has CDR1 MNHNY and CDR2 SVGAGI (reference sequence). The CDR3 DNA reads TGTGCCAGCAGTTACTCTACGAACACTGAAGCTTTCTTT. Its translation: CASSYSTNTEAFF.

The chain recombines TRBV4-1 with TRBJ1-2; D remains unclear. In germline, CDR1 is MGHRA, CDR2 YSYEKL. This CDR3 region has 15 residues. Trimming removed 4 bases at V and 5 bases at J, with 17 bases between. The CDR3 nucleotides read TGCGCCAGCAGCCCAAGGGCTCCGGCGGCATATGGCTACACCTTC. As protein: CASSPRAPAAYGYTF.

This chain connects TRBV7-2 to TRBJ1-2; D ambiguous. The CDR3 runs 14 residues. V shed 3 bases and J shed 0 bases, with 8 bases lying between them. Germline V gene sequence: CDR1 SGHTA, CDR2 FQGNSA. In DNA form, the CDR3 reads TGTGCCAGCAGCTTTTCCCCCTCTAACTATGGCTACACCTTC. This codes for CASSFSPSNYGYTF.

This clone has ten or more counts. The V call is TRBV28, the J call TRBJ2-7, with D perhaps matching TRBD1 or TRBD2 (5 bases each). The CDR3 has 13 residues. Germline CDR1 reads MDHEN; CDR2 reads SYDVKM. The V end lost 2 bases, the J end lost 5 bases, and 10 bases lay between the germline ends. CDR3 DNA sequence: TGTGCCAGCAGTTTAGGGGGTTCGGACGAGCAGTACTTC. Amino acid sequence: CASSLGGSDEQYF.

This clone was seen only once. This chain uses TRBV5-1 with TRBJ1-1; no firm D call. Germline V gene data show CDR1 as SGHRS and CDR2 as YFSETQ. This CDR3 is built from 18 residues. V dropped 0 bases and J dropped 6 bases, with 24 bases sitting between them. The CDR3 spells CASSLGGGKVLQIAEAFF. CDR3 DNA: TGCGCCAGCAGCTTGGGGGGAGGTAAGGTCCTACAGATCGCTGAAGCTTTCTTT.

The genes are TRBV4-2 and TRBJ2-7; perhaps TRBD1 as D (6 bases). The CDR3 contains 15 residues. Per germline, CDR1 LGHNA and CDR2 YNFKEQ. Trimming stripped 5 bases from V and 3 bases from J, with 17 bases between. In DNA, the CDR3 is TGTGCCAGCAGCTTTGGGGCAGGGGCCCTCTACGAGCAGTACTTC. Its translation: CASSFGAGALYEQYF.

The rearrangement uses TRBV5-1 and TRBJ2-1, with D tentatively TRBD1 or TRBD2 (5 bases each). V gave up 4 bases and J gave up 2 bases, with 10 bases separating them. Germline assignment: CDR1 SGHRS and CDR2 YFSETQ. The CDR3 is made up of 14 amino acids. The CDR3 region is CASSRDPTYNEQFF. CDR3 coding DNA: TGCGCCAGCAGCAGGGACCCGACCTACAATGAGCAGTTCTTC.

This clone was recorded only once. The V call is TRBV9, the J call TRBJ2-1, with TRBD2 as a possible D gene (5 bases). The CDR3 is 12 amino acids. Trimming stripped 4 bases from V and 10 bases from J, with 12 bases between. CDR1 and CDR2 (germline): SGDLS, YYNGEE. The CDR3 nucleotides read TGTGCCAGCAGCTTACGGACGGGAGAGCAGTTCTTC. Protein sequence: CASSLRTGEQFF.

V gene TRBV11-2 combines with J gene TRBJ2-1; perhaps TRBD2 as D (5 bases). Trimming took 7 bases from V and 8 from J, leaving 12 bases between them. Germline V gene sequence: CDR1 SGHAT, CDR2 FQNNGV. The CDR3 is 12 residues long. This CDR3 is CASTLAGDEQFF. The CDR3 region has the DNA TGTGCCAGCACTCTAGCCGGGGATGAGCAGTTCTTC.

The genes are TRBV19 and TRBJ1-1; weak D call: TRBD1 (5 bases). In germline, CDR1 is LNHDA, CDR2 SQIVND (reference sequence). This CDR3 is built from 15 residues. The ends were cut back, 7 bases at V and 0 bases at J, with 15 bases in the middle. The DNA for the CDR3 is TGTGCCAGTAAGGGGCGAGGGACGTTGAACACTGAAGCTTTCTTT. This sequence encodes CASKGRGTLNTEAFF.

The V and J genes are TRBV10-1 and TRBJ2-7; 8 nucleotides align to TRBD1. Germline V gene data show CDR1 as WNHNN and CDR2 as SYGVQD (reference sequence). V lost 4 bases to trimming and J lost 6 bases; unmatched junction nucleotides: 5. This CDR3 is 13 amino acids long. The CDR3 DNA sequence: TGCGCCAGCAGTGCGTCCAGGGGGCTCGAGCAGTACTTC. It translates to CASSASRGLEQYF.

This chain links TRBV28 with TRBJ1-2, with 7 bases aligning to TRBD1. V was clipped by 4 bases and J by 2 bases; unmatched bases: 4. The germline V gene has CDR1 MDHEN and CDR2 SYDVKM. The CDR3 has 14 residues. The CDR3 here is CASSWSTGNYGYTF. The CDR3 bases are TGTGCCAGCAGTTGGTCGACAGGGAACTATGGCTACACCTTC.

The chain recombines TRBV5-6 with TRBJ2-3; the D gene is possibly TRBD1 (6 bases). The V end was cut by 1 base, the J end by 3 bases, with 12 bases between. Germline V gene data show CDR1 as SGHDT and CDR2 as YYEEEE. This CDR3 region has 15 residues. CDR3 protein: CASSLLGASTDTQYF. CDR3 bases: TGTGCCAGCAGCTTGCTGGGGGCTAGTACAGATACGCAGTATTTT. Drawing the rest from reference TRBV5-6 and TRBJ2-3, the complete variable domain is DAGVTQSPTHLIKTRGQQVTLRCSPKSGHDTVSWYQQALGQGPQFIFQYYEEEERQRGNFPDRFSGHQFPNYSSELNVNALLLGDSALYLCASSLLGASTDTQYFGPGTRLTVL.

This clone came up a few times. The chain carries TRBV6-5 and TRBJ1-2; D is unclear. The CDR3 consists of 14 residues. Trimming took off 6 bases at V and 4 bases at J, with 15 bases between the two ends. CDR1 MNHEY and CDR2 SVGAGI come from the germline V gene. The CDR3 here is CASSYADPSYGYTF. The CDR3 coding sequence is TGTGCCAGCAGCTACGCGGACCCTTCCTATGGCTACACCTTC.

This clone was counted between two and nine times. J is TRBJ2-1 and V is TRBV15, with 8 bases lining up with TRBD1. Germline-derived CDR1 and CDR2 are LNHNV and YYDKDF (reference sequence). V was pared by 3 bases and J by 7 bases, with 2 bases of the junction left unmatched. The CDR3 extends over 13 amino acids. CDR3 amino acids: CATSSYRGNEQFF. CDR3 in DNA: TGTGCCACCAGCAGCTACAGGGGGAATGAGCAGTTCTTC.

This clone was counted between two and nine times. The chain carries TRBV7-9 and TRBJ2-2; weak D call: TRBD2 (6 bases). Germline V CDR1 and CDR2: SEHNR, FQNEAQ (reference sequence). The CDR3 is 14 amino acids. Trimming removed 5 bases at V and 7 bases at J, with 14 bases between. CDR3 amino acids: CASSPQGGNGELFF. In DNA form, the CDR3 reads TGTGCCAGCAGCCCCCAGGGAGGTAACGGGGAGCTGTTTTTT. Looking up the rest from reference TRBV7-9 and TRBJ2-2 gives the full variable domain: DTGVSQNPRHKITKRGQNVTFRCDPISEHNRLYWYRQTLGQGPEFLTYFQNEAQLEKSRLLSDRFSAERPKGSFSTLEIQRTEQGDSAMYLCASSPQGGNGELFFGEGSRLTVL.

A few counts support this clone. The chain is built from TRBV2 and TRBJ1-5; D unclear. The V gene lost 6 bases and the J gene lost 0 bases, with 9 bases spanning the gap. The germline V gene encodes CDR1 SNHLY and CDR2 FYNNEI. The CDR3 has 14 amino acids. The CDR3 reads CASRNTPSNQPQHF. DNA of the CDR3: TGTGCCAGCAGAAACACACCTAGCAATCAGCCCCAGCATTTT. Filled out from reference TRBV2 and TRBJ1-5, the complete variable domain reads EPEVTQTPSHQVTQMGQEVILRCVPISNHLYFYWYRQILGQKVEFLVSFYNNEISEKSEIFDDQFSVERPDGSNFTLKIRSTKLEDSAMYFCASRNTPSNQPQHFGDGTRLSIL.

The chain joins TRBV11-2 to TRBJ2-2; weak D call: TRBD2 (6 bases). The V and J ends lost 0 bases and 6 bases respectively, with 17 bases between them. Germline lookup yields CDR1 SGHAT and CDR2 FQNNGV. The CDR3 spans 17 residues. The CDR3 loop reads CASSLEASPGSAGELFF. For the CDR3, the DNA is TGTGCCAGCAGCTTAGAAGCGAGCCCCGGGAGTGCCGGGGAGCTGTTTTTT.

The chain is built from TRBV9 and TRBJ2-3, with 7 bases fitting TRBD2. The CDR3 covers 18 residues. Germline V gene sequence: CDR1 SGDLS, CDR2 YYNGEE. The ends lost 0 bases at V and 4 bases at J; junction bases unmatched: 14. For the CDR3, the DNA is TGTGCCAGCAGCGTAGAGGGTGGGGACTATTCATTGGCAGATACGCAGTATTTT. Amino acid sequence: CASSVEGGDYSLADTQYF.

The J gene is TRBJ2-1, the V gene TRBV4-3; D may be TRBD1 (6 bases). Per the germline V gene, CDR1 is LGHNA and CDR2 is YSLEER. Trimming left V 0 bases short and J 2 bases short, with 11 bases between. The CDR3 consists of 16 residues. CDR3 sequence: CASSQDSGVAYNEQFF. DNA of the CDR3: TGCGCCAGCAGCCAAGATTCAGGGGTGGCCTACAATGAGCAGTTCTTC.

The rearrangement joins TRBV10-3 to TRBJ2-2; TRBD2 agrees at 9 bases. The germline V gene has CDR1 ENHRY and CDR2 SYGVKD. V trimming: 4 bases; J trimming: 4 bases; junction bases outside the gene matches: 7. The CDR3 length is 16 residues. The CDR3 sequence: CAISAIAGVSTGELFF. CDR3 coding DNA: TGTGCCATCAGTGCCATAGCGGGAGTGTCCACCGGGGAGCTGTTTTTT.

The chain has TRBV6-5 and TRBJ2-7; unclear D gene. The CDR3 extends over 12 amino acids. CDR1 and CDR2 from the germline V gene are MNHEY and SVGAGI. Trimming cost V 6 bases and J 7 bases, with 13 bases left between them. CDR3 residues: CASSATLREQYF. Here the CDR3 DNA reads TGTGCCAGCAGCGCAACCTTAAGGGAGCAGTACTTC.

This chain links TRBV10-3 with TRBJ1-1; 10 nucleotides align to TRBD1. The CDR3 has 17 amino acids. J lost 4 bases, V lost 6 bases, and 14 bases had no gene match. Germline loops: CDR1 ENHRY, CDR2 SYGVKD. The CDR3 here is CAIRTGTGEGKVTEAFF. The CDR3 nucleotides read TGTGCCATCAGGACCGGGACAGGGGAAGGGAAGGTCACTGAAGCTTTCTTT.